These 7 T cell receptor beta chains were all obtained from the same sample, sequenced in a study of cytomegalovirus exposure and HLA in healthy donors. Libraries were prepared by immunoSEQ multiplex PCR; TCRdb keeps only in-frame clonotypes and omits some of them. Among about 92,000 clones listed, roughly 92% were seen once. The sequenced material came from PBMCs. The receptors derive from a woman in her 30s in good health and CMV-seropositive.

The CDR3, as DNA: TGCGCCAGCAGCTTGGAGGGACTAGCGGGAGGCCGTCCCGCCGCCCAGTTCTTC. Its protein product is CASSLEGLAGGRPAAQFF. This chain joins TRBV5-1 and TRBJ2-1, with 15 bases matching TRBD2. The ends lost 0 bases at V and 13 bases at J; junction bases unmatched: 14. The CDR3 is made up of 18 amino acids. Germline assignment: CDR1 SGHRS and CDR2 YFSETQ. The full variable domain, its missing parts supplied by reference TRBV5-1 and TRBJ2-1, is KAGVTQTPRYLIKTRGQQVTLSCSPISGHRSVSWYQQTPGQGLQFLFEYFSETQRNKGNFPGRFSGRQFSNSRSEMNVSTLELGDSALYLCASSLEGLAGGRPAAQFFGPGTRLTVL.

This chain connects TRBV18 to TRBJ2-3; possible D gene TRBD1, 6 bases. Germline CDR1 and CDR2: KGHSH and LQKENI. The CDR3 totals 13 residues. Trimming took off 5 bases at V and 2 bases at J, with 8 bases between the two ends. In nucleotides, the CDR3 is TGTGCCAGCTCAACAGGGTACACAGATACGCAGTATTTT. Translating it yields CASSTGYTDTQYF.

The rearrangement links TRBV20-1 to TRBJ1-1, with D possibly being TRBD1 (5 bases). The V end lost 5 bases, the J end lost 11 bases, and 15 bases lay between the germline ends. This CDR3 comprises 11 residues. Germline CDR1 DFQATT, CDR2 SNEGSKA (reference sequence). The CDR3, as DNA: TGCAGTGCTGTAGGGGTTATGGGGGCTTTCTTT. As protein: CSAVGVMGAFF.

CDR3 DNA: TGTGCCATCAGCGTCCGAGGGGGAGTCCCCCACGAGCAGTACTTC. This translates into CAISVRGGVPHEQYF. The chain links TRBV10-3 to TRBJ2-7; D possibly corresponds to TRBD1 (6 bases). The CDR3 length is 15 residues. Trimming removed 6 bases from V and 5 bases from J, with 20 bases in between. CDR1 is ENHRY, CDR2 SYGVKD, per germline.

The V call is TRBV15, the J call TRBJ2-1; 9 positions agree with TRBD2. Germline V gene sequence: CDR1 LNHNV, CDR2 YYDKDF (reference sequence). V trimming: 4 bases; J trimming: 8 bases; junction bases outside the gene matches: 9. The CDR3 consists of 15 residues. DNA of the CDR3: TGTGCCACCAGCATTCGAGCGGGAGGTCGGGATGAGCAGTTCTTC. Encoded protein: CATSIRAGGRDEQFF.

The V call is TRBV7-2, the J call TRBJ2-5, with 10 nucleotides matching TRBD2. Trimming cost V 3 bases and J 5 bases; bases outside gene matches: 6. Germline V lookup: CDR1 SGHTA, CDR2 FQGNSA. This CDR3 is 15 amino acids long. DNA of the CDR3: TGTGCCAGCAGCTTCGGACTAGCGGTCCGCGAGACCCAGTACTTC. It is translated as CASSFGLAVRETQYF.

The gene calls are TRBV19 and TRBJ2-6; D unresolved. V lost 3 bases and J 0 bases, leaving 9 bases between the germline ends. The germline V gene encodes CDR1 LNHDA and CDR2 SQIVND (reference sequence). CDR3 size: 16 residues. The CDR3 loop reads CASSIIGLSGANVLTF. DNA for the CDR3: TGTGCCAGTAGTATTATTGGGCTCTCTGGGGCCAACGTCCTGACTTTC. The full variable domain, its missing parts supplied by reference TRBV19 and TRBJ2-6, is DGGITQSPKYLFRKEGQNVTLSCEQNLNHDAMYWYRQDPGQGLRLIYYSQIVNDFQKGDIAEGYSVSREKKESFPLTVTSAQKNPTAFYLCASSIIGLSGANVLTFGAGSRLTVL.